Listed below are T cell receptor beta chains from one sample, sequenced in a study of technical replicates of blood from a handful of donors. Generated by immunoSEQ multiplex PCR, the TCRdb table keeps only in-frame clones and is missing some. The sample includes around 62,000 clones, 98% of them seen just once. Material for sequencing was T cells isolated from PBMCs. The source of these receptors is a human donor in good health. CDR3s include the opening cysteine and the closing phenylalanine or tryptophan. The order of the fields is D gene, J gene, V gene, clone size, CDR3 DNA, CDR3 protein. The D gene is left open where the match is weak. Rows give clone size only sometimes, using once, few, many, or a class for an expanded clone.

D gene: NA; J gene: TRBJ1-1; V gene: TRBV21-1; clone size: NA; CDR3 DNA: TGTGCCAGCAGCGGTGGACAGGTACGCGAAGCTTTCTTT; CDR3 protein: CASSGGQVREAFF
D gene: NA; J gene: TRBJ1-5; V gene: TRBV5-6; clone size: once; CDR3 DNA: TGTGCCAGCAGCTTGGGCGTTTATCAGCCCCAGCATTTT; CDR3 protein: CASSLGVYQPQHF
D gene: TRBD2; J gene: TRBJ2-1; V gene: TRBV7-2; clone size: NA; CDR3 DNA: TGTGCCAGCAGCTTAGGAGCTAGCGGGAGGGACGTTACCCAGTTCTTC; CDR3 protein: CASSLGASGRDVTQFF
D gene: TRBD2; J gene: TRBJ2-1; V gene: TRBV10-3; clone size: NA; CDR3 DNA: TGTGCCATCAGTGATCGGGGGACTACGTTCTTC; CDR3 protein: CAISDRGTTFF
D gene: NA; J gene: TRBJ2-1; V gene: TRBV15; clone size: NA; CDR3 DNA: TGTGCCACCAGCAGCACAGCAGCAGTTGAGCAGTTCTTC; CDR3 protein: CATSSTAAVEQFF
D gene: TRBD2; J gene: TRBJ2-7; V gene: TRBV7-9; clone size: NA; CDR3 DNA: TGTGCCAGCAGCTTAGAACTAGCGGGAGTCGAGCAGTACTTC; CDR3 protein: CASSLELAGVEQYF
D gene: TRBD2; J gene: TRBJ2-4; V gene: TRBV29-1; clone size: NA; CDR3 DNA: TGCAGCGCTCATCTAGCGGGAGGGCTAGGCATTCAGTACTTC; CDR3 protein: CSAHLAGGLGIQYF
D gene: NA; J gene: TRBJ1-2; V gene: TRBV29-1; clone size: NA; CDR3 DNA: TGCAGCGGACGGGAGCCGGGCCCCAACTATGGCTACACCTTC; CDR3 protein: CSGREPGPNYGYTF
D gene: NA; J gene: TRBJ1-5; V gene: TRBV28; clone size: once; CDR3 DNA: TGTGCCAGCAGTCTCGGTGTACAGCCCCAGCATTTT; CDR3 protein: CASSLGVQPQHF
D gene: TRBD1; J gene: TRBJ1-1; V gene: TRBV13; clone size: NA; CDR3 DNA: TGTGCCAGCAGCTCCCCTGGGACAGGCGCCACTGAAGCTTTCTTT; CDR3 protein: CASSSPGTGATEAFF
D gene: TRBD1; J gene: TRBJ1-5; V gene: TRBV27; clone size: NA; CDR3 DNA: TGTGCCAGCAGTTGGACAGGGGGGGAAAGTCAGCCCCAGCATTTT; CDR3 protein: CASSWTGGESQPQHF
D gene: NA; J gene: TRBJ2-2; V gene: TRBV5-6; clone size: NA; CDR3 DNA: TGTGCCAGCAGCTTATTGGGGAGAACCACCGGGGAGCTGTTTTTT; CDR3 protein: CASSLLGRTTGELFF
D gene: TRBD1; J gene: TRBJ2-2; V gene: TRBV15; clone size: NA; CDR3 DNA: TGTGCCACCAGCACCGGGACAGGGGGTTCCGGGGAGCTGTTTTTT; CDR3 protein: CATSTGTGGSGELFF
D gene: TRBD2; J gene: TRBJ2-7; V gene: TRBV9; clone size: NA; CDR3 DNA: TGTGCCAGCAGCTCCTCAAGCGGGGGGCATTACTACGAGCAGTACTTC; CDR3 protein: CASSSSSGGHYYEQYF
D gene: TRBD1; J gene: TRBJ1-1; V gene: TRBV23-1; clone size: NA; CDR3 DNA: TGCGCCAGCAGTCACCCTCCGGGACAGGGTAAGAACACTGAAGCTTTCTTT; CDR3 protein: CASSHPPGQGKNTEAFF
D gene: TRBD1; J gene: TRBJ2-5; V gene: TRBV27; clone size: NA; CDR3 DNA: TGTGCCAGCAGCTTAGACAGGGGGGAAGAGACCCAGTACTTC; CDR3 protein: CASSLDRGEETQYF
D gene: NA; J gene: TRBJ2-1; V gene: TRBV30; clone size: NA; CDR3 DNA: TGTGCCTGGAGTGTATTGTCCGGTGAGCAGTTCTTC; CDR3 protein: CAWSVLSGEQFF
D gene: NA; J gene: TRBJ1-1; V gene: TRBV18; clone size: NA; CDR3 DNA: TGTGCCAGCTCACCAGTTGGGGCGGGGGCAGCTGAAGCTTTCTTT; CDR3 protein: CASSPVGAGAAEAFF
D gene: NA; J gene: TRBJ2-3; V gene: TRBV5-4; clone size: NA; CDR3 DNA: TGTGCCAGCAGCTTGGTAGTGGGCACAGATACGCAGTATTTT; CDR3 protein: CASSLVVGTDTQYF
D gene: TRBD1; J gene: TRBJ2-1; V gene: TRBV7-6; clone size: NA; CDR3 DNA: TGTGCCAGCAGATTCACAGGGGGCTTCTACAATGAGCAGTTCTTC; CDR3 protein: CASRFTGGFYNEQFF
D gene: TRBD1; J gene: TRBJ2-5; V gene: TRBV5-1; clone size: NA; CDR3 DNA: TGCGCCAGCAGCTTGTCCGGGACAGGGTGGACGGGAGAGACCCAGTACTTC; CDR3 protein: CASSLSGTGWTGETQYF
D gene: NA; J gene: TRBJ2-5; V gene: TRBV5-6; clone size: NA; CDR3 DNA: TGTGCCAGCAGCTTGGATCCACCCGTGAGGTACCAAGAGACCCAGTACTTC; CDR3 protein: CASSLDPPVRYQETQYF